This T cell receptor (beta chain) was sequenced in a study of T cells in Graves' hyperthyroidism and ophthalmopathy. V lost 0 bases to trimming and J lost 5 bases, with 2 bases between them. The CDR3 covers 11 residues. CDR1 is DFQATT and CDR2 is SNEGSKA in the germline V gene (reference sequence). RNA transcripts provided the source from which TCR beta CDR3 regions were amplified. When the TCR CDR3 underwent first-round RT-PCR, the HTBI primer set was used. TCRdb used MiXCR to reprocess the multiplex PCR reads, holding one entry per CDR3 protein. The table has about 290,000 distinct CDR3 sequences, about 15% seen once. This clonotype was detected many times.

Sequencing was performed on blood. V is TRBV20-1 and J is TRBJ2-1; no clear D. The receptor's source is a man younger than 45 with Graves' hyperthyroidism. The CDR3 DNA is TGCAGTGCTAGAGATAACAATGAGCAGTTCTTC. This encodes CSARDNNEQFF.